These 32 T cell receptor beta chains originate from one sample sequenced in a study of response to subunit inactivated influenza vaccine. TCRdb reprocessed the RT-PCR reads via MiXCR and lists one record per CDR3 protein. The sample carries 150,000 to 200,000 distinct CDR3 sequences, over 9.5% recorded once. The same data also contributed to another study, on T cells expressing NK-cell markers. That paper states: Production of TCR beta cDNA relied on 5'RACE template switching with UMIs.

The specimen comprised CD8+ T cells sorted from PBMCs, sampled about 13 days after vaccination. The origin of the receptors is a middle-aged man who received an inactivated influenza vaccine.

The chain couples TRBV7-2 to TRBJ2-7; D remains unclear. Germline V gives CDR1 SGHTA, CDR2 FQGNSA. Deletions cut 1 base from V and 5 bases from J, with 12 bases between. The CDR3 has 14 residues. The CDR3 region has the DNA TGTGCCAGCAGCTTAGGTAACGGCGGCGACGAGCAGTACTTC. Its translation: CASSLGNGGDEQYF.

This clonotype was counted ten times or more. This rearrangement joins TRBV24-1 to TRBJ2-3; D ambiguous. The CDR3 extends over 15 amino acids. Germline-derived CDR1 and CDR2 are KGHDR and SFDVKD. The V gene lost 0 bases and the J gene lost 2 bases, with 8 bases spanning the gap. CDR3: CATSDLKSDTDTQYF. CDR3 in DNA: TGTGCCACCAGTGATTTGAAGAGTGACACAGATACGCAGTATTTT.

The chain uses TRBV7-6 and TRBJ2-2, with TRBD1 matching 8 bases. The CDR3 is 16 residues long. V was clipped by 1 base and J by 0 bases; unmatched bases: 1. Germline V gene sequence: CDR1 SGHVS, CDR2 FNYEAQ. The chain's CDR3 is CASSLVQGANTGELFF. The CDR3 nucleotides read TGTGCCAGCAGCTTAGTACAGGGGGCGAACACCGGGGAGCTGTTTTTT.

V gene TRBV7-9 combines with J gene TRBJ2-3, with unresolved D. The germline CDR1 and CDR2 sequences are SEHNR and FQNEAQ (reference sequence). The CDR3 has 12 residues. The germline V and J ends were trimmed by 4 bases and 5 bases, with 7 bases remaining between them. CDR3 nucleotide sequence: TGTGCCAGCAGCTCCTTGGGAGATACGCAGTATTTT. It specifies CASSSLGDTQYF.

This clonotype was detected once. The J gene is TRBJ2-1, the V gene TRBV19; D ambiguous. V lost 7 bases, J lost 9 bases, and 13 bases lay in between. CDR1 is LNHDA, CDR2 SQIVND, per germline (reference sequence). This CDR3 is built from 12 residues. CDR3 loop: CASTNMRFEQFF. In nucleotides, the CDR3 is TGTGCCAGTACCAATATGCGGTTTGAGCAGTTCTTC.

This clonotype was counted ten times or more. The CDR3 sequence: CASSLPQLTDTQYF. The DNA for the CDR3 is TGTGCCAGCAGCTTACCCCAACTCACAGATACGCAGTATTTT. The chain has TRBV7-2 and TRBJ2-3; D not resolved. Trimming shortened V by 2 bases and J by 2 bases, and 8 bases separated the two germline ends. This CDR3 is built from 14 residues. The germline gives CDR1 SGHTA, CDR2 FQGNSA.

This chain joins TRBV5-6 and TRBJ2-1; D is undetermined. The CDR3 spans 17 residues. Germline-derived CDR1 and CDR2 are SGHDT and YYEEEE. V lost 0 bases and J lost 4, with 17 bases in between. The CDR3 region is CASSLANTIGIYNEQFF. The CDR3 DNA is TGTGCCAGCAGCTTGGCCAACACCATCGGAATATACAATGAGCAGTTCTTC.

In this sample, this clonotype turned up a few times. J is TRBJ2-7 and V is TRBV14; TRBD2 agrees at 7 bases. Unmatched junction bases numbered 4, after V lost 3 bases and J lost 2 bases. Germline-derived CDR1 and CDR2 are SGHDN and FVKESK. There are 14 residues in the CDR3. In DNA form, the CDR3 reads TGTGCCAGCAGCCACCGGGACTATACCTACGAGCAGTACTTC. Encoded protein: CASSHRDYTYEQYF.

The chain uses TRBV3-1 and TRBJ2-1; a weak D match, TRBD2 (5 bases). V was pared by 4 bases and J by 0 bases, with 13 bases between. The V gene's germline CDR1 is LGHDT and CDR2 YNNKEL (reference sequence). The CDR3 spans 16 residues. The CDR3 spells CASSPTPEDSYNEQFF. Written as DNA, the CDR3 is TGTGCCAGCAGCCCCACCCCGGAGGACTCCTACAATGAGCAGTTCTTC.

The V gene is TRBV27, the J gene TRBJ1-2; perhaps TRBD1 as D (5 bases). The germline V gene encodes CDR1 MNHEY and CDR2 SMNVEV (reference sequence). The CDR3 sequence is 14 residues long. Trimming pared 3 bases from V and 7 bases from J, leaving 15 bases between. CDR3 region: CASSFALGGAGYTF. The CDR3 nucleotides are TGTGCCAGCAGTTTCGCACTTGGGGGTGCTGGCTACACCTTC.

This clonotype was counted at least ten times. This chain connects TRBV12-3 or TRBV12-4 to TRBJ2-5; 8 bases align to TRBD1. This CDR3 has 12 residues. The J segment lost 3 bases and the V segment lost 8 bases, leaving 2 bases of the junction unmatched. The CDR3 DNA reads TGTGCCAGCTCGGACAGGGAAGAGACCCAGTACTTC. Translating gives CASSDREETQYF.

This clonotype occurred many times. The chain joins TRBV27 to TRBJ2-7; D gene uncertain. Germline lookup yields CDR1 MNHEY and CDR2 SMNVEV (reference sequence). Deletions cut 1 base from V and 0 bases from J, with 7 bases between. The CDR3 runs to 14 residues. The CDR3 reads CASSLWHDSYEQYF. The CDR3 DNA sequence: TGTGCCAGCAGTTTATGGCACGACTCCTACGAGCAGTACTTC.

This clonotype was seen ten or more times. The rearrangement links TRBV6-5 to TRBJ2-1, with unresolved D. Germline V gives CDR1 MNHEY, CDR2 SVGAGI. Trimming shortened V by 0 bases and J by 0 bases, and 0 bases separated the two germline ends. The CDR3 is 13 amino acids. The CDR3 bases are TGTGCCAGCAGTTACTCCTCCTACAATGAGCAGTTCTTC. The encoded protein is CASSYSSYNEQFF.

This clonotype has ten or more counts. V usage is TRBV29-1 and J usage is TRBJ1-1; possible D gene TRBD1, 6 bases. CDR1 SQVTM and CDR2 ANQGSEA come from the germline V gene. V was pared by 6 bases and J by 1 base, with 21 bases between. The CDR3 contains 16 residues. The CDR3 region is CSVGAVTGRGNTEAFF. In DNA form, the CDR3 reads TGCAGCGTGGGCGCGGTAACAGGGCGGGGGAACACTGAAGCTTTCTTT.

This clonotype showed up many times. The rearrangement uses TRBV5-6 and TRBJ2-3, with D hard to call. The germline CDR1 and CDR2 sequences are SGHDT and YYEEEE. The CDR3 covers 14 residues. V lost 2 bases and J 1 base, leaving 8 bases between the germline ends. The DNA of the CDR3 is TGTGCCAGCAGCTTTTGGGGTCGCACAGATACGCAGTATTTT. As protein: CASSFWGRTDTQYF.

This chain uses TRBV28 with TRBJ2-3; D call uncertain. Trimming removed 5 bases from V and 0 bases from J, with 9 bases in between. The CDR3 is made up of 14 amino acids. Germline CDR1 is MDHEN and CDR2 is SYDVKM. CDR3 sequence reads: CASSPLPSTDTQYF. The CDR3 DNA sequence: TGTGCCAGCAGTCCCCTCCCGAGCACAGATACGCAGTATTTT.

This clonotype was seen just once. V and J are TRBV7-9 and TRBJ2-1; D uncertain. Germline V gives CDR1 SEHNR, CDR2 FQNEAQ (reference sequence). The V gene lost 2 bases and the J gene lost 8 bases, with 16 bases spanning the gap. The CDR3 totals 15 residues. This CDR3 is CASSLSVYLADEQFF. The CDR3 region has the DNA TGTGCCAGCAGCTTATCCGTATACCTCGCGGATGAGCAGTTCTTC. Using reference TRBV7-9 and TRBJ2-1 for the parts outside the CDR3, the full variable domain is DTGVSQNPRHKITKRGQNVTFRCDPISEHNRLYWYRQTLGQGPEFLTYFQNEAQLEKSRLLSDRFSAERPKGSFSTLEIQRTEQGDSAMYLCASSLSVYLADEQFFGPGTRLTVL.

This clonotype was counted at least ten times. The V and J genes are TRBV28 and TRBJ2-7, with no clear D. The CDR3 length is 13 residues. In germline, CDR1 is MDHEN, CDR2 SYDVKM. V dropped 5 bases and J dropped 2 bases, with 10 bases sitting between them. Here the CDR3 DNA reads TGTGCCAGCAGTCTCCGGGCCCCCTACGAGCAGTACTTC. It encodes CASSLRAPYEQYF.

This clonotype was seen more than once but under ten times. The V call is TRBV7-9, the J call TRBJ1-2; 8 bases match TRBD1. This CDR3 has 14 amino acids. Unmatched junction bases numbered 4, after V lost 1 base and J lost 6 bases. Germline values: CDR1 SEHNR, CDR2 FQNEAQ (reference sequence). The CDR3: CASSLGQGSDGYTF. The CDR3 DNA is TGTGCCAGCAGCTTAGGACAGGGGTCGGATGGCTACACCTTC.

This clonotype has just a few counts. The chain uses TRBV6-2 or TRBV6-3 and TRBJ2-3, with unresolved D. V was clipped by 2 bases and J by 2 bases, with 23 bases between them. The germline V gene encodes CDR1 MNHEY and CDR2 SVGEGT. The CDR3 covers 19 residues. The CDR3 protein is CASSYHDSAKDLFTDTQYF. CDR3 in DNA: TGTGCCAGCAGTTACCACGACTCGGCGAAAGACCTGTTCACAGATACGCAGTATTTT.

This clonotype was seen a handful of times. This sequence joins TRBV20-1 and TRBJ2-3; TRBD2 agrees at 12 bases. The CDR3 runs to 18 residues. CDR1 is DFQATT, CDR2 SNEGSKA, per germline (reference sequence). The V segment lost 0 bases and the J segment 2 bases; nucleotides outside the gene matches: 9. The CDR3 reads CSARDRSWTSGDTDTQYF. As DNA, the CDR3 is TGCAGTGCTAGAGATCGTTCCTGGACTAGCGGGGACACAGATACGCAGTATTTT.

The CDR3 region has the DNA TGTGCCAGCATTGGACAGGGGGCTTTCAATGAGCAGTTCTTC. Translation gives CASIGQGAFNEQFF. The genes are TRBV7-9 and TRBJ2-1; 11 bases agree with TRBD1. Trimming at V came to 7 bases and at J to 6 bases, leaving 5 bases not matched to a gene. The CDR3 loop spans 14 amino acids. Germline loops: CDR1 SEHNR, CDR2 FQNEAQ (reference sequence).

This clonotype was observed at least ten times. In DNA, the CDR3 is TGTGCCAGCAGTCCCTTCCCCGGGCGGGGGAGCGATACGCAGTATTTT. Amino acid sequence: CASSPFPGRGSDTQYF. The rearrangement joins TRBV6-1 to TRBJ2-3, with TRBD2 matching 7 bases. CDR1 is MNHNS, CDR2 SASEGT, per germline. CDR3 length: 16 amino acids. V lost 5 bases and J lost 6; bases outside the gene matches: 14.

The rearrangement joins TRBV29-1 to TRBJ1-1; 7 bases match TRBD1. The V gene's germline CDR1 is SQVTM and CDR2 ANQGSEA. This CDR3 contains 15 residues. V lost 0 bases and J lost 5; bases outside the gene matches: 9. This CDR3 reads CSVEELGRGGTEAFF. In nucleotides, the CDR3 is TGCAGCGTTGAAGAGCTGGGCAGGGGGGGAACTGAAGCTTTCTTT.

V gene TRBV5-1 combines with J gene TRBJ2-5, with D perhaps TRBD1 (6 bases). The CDR3 runs 16 residues. Germline V gives CDR1 SGHRS, CDR2 YFSETQ. With 5 bases removed from V and 3 bases from J, the gap between germline ends came to 20 bases. In nucleotides, the CDR3 is TGCGCCAGCAGAGTGGAGGCGCCCAGGGGAAAAGAGACCCAGTACTTC. This codes for CASRVEAPRGKETQYF.

This clonotype was observed at least ten times. The J gene is TRBJ2-1, the V gene TRBV25-1; no clear D. Germline-derived CDR1 and CDR2 are MGHDK and SYGVNS. This CDR3 is built from 13 residues. Deletions cut 6 bases from V and 2 bases from J, with 8 bases between. CDR3 residues: CASSELPYNEQFF. DNA for the CDR3: TGTGCCAGCAGCGAGCTCCCCTACAATGAGCAGTTCTTC.

The chain has TRBV19 and TRBJ2-7, with D hard to call. The CDR3 has 13 residues. V was shortened by 3 bases and J by 7 bases, with 13 bases between the two germline ends. Germline values: CDR1 LNHDA, CDR2 SQIVND (reference sequence). DNA of the CDR3: TGTGCCAGTAGTATCGGTCCCCTGGGGGAGCAGTACTTC. It translates to CASSIGPLGEQYF.

This clonotype came up once. The J gene is TRBJ2-2, the V gene TRBV7-8, with 10 bases identical to TRBD2. The CDR3 has 19 amino acids. The V segment lost 3 bases and the J segment 2 bases; nucleotides outside the gene matches: 12. In germline, CDR1 is SGHVS, CDR2 FQNEAQ. The CDR3 region is CASSFLAGAQVLNTGELFF. The DNA for the CDR3 is TGTGCCAGCAGCTTTCTAGCGGGGGCCCAGGTTTTAAACACCGGGGAGCTGTTTTTT.

This clonotype was seen only a few times. The chain has TRBV20-1 and TRBJ2-7, with D perhaps TRBD1 (6 bases). Trimming removed 3 bases at V and 2 bases at J, with 8 bases between. The CDR3 runs to 12 residues. Germline lookup yields CDR1 DFQATT and CDR2 SNEGSKA (reference sequence). The CDR3 loop reads CSASSGAYEQYF. For the CDR3, the DNA is TGCAGTGCTAGCTCAGGGGCCTACGAGCAGTACTTC.

This clonotype has only a few counts. J is TRBJ2-7 and V is TRBV30, with 9 bases that match TRBD1. Germline V CDR1 and CDR2: GTSNPN, SVGIG (reference sequence). The CDR3 totals 13 residues. V gave up 1 base and J gave up 4 bases; unmatched junction bases: 2. CDR3 sequence reads: CAWSDDRGYEQYF. The CDR3 nucleotides are TGTGCCTGGAGTGATGACAGGGGGTACGAGCAGTACTTC.

This clonotype was picked up a small number of times. The CDR3 here is CASSPVGSGVLEETQYF. The CDR3 bases are TGTGCCAGCAGCCCGGTCGGTAGCGGGGTCTTGGAAGAGACCCAGTACTTC. The chain has TRBV3-1 and TRBJ2-5; TRBD2 agrees at 8 bases. Germline trimming cut 4 bases from V and 3 bases from J; bases unmatched to any gene: 13. The CDR3 contains 17 residues. CDR1 is LGHDT and CDR2 is YNNKEL in the germline V gene (reference sequence).

V and J are TRBV4-1 and TRBJ2-7; the D gene is possibly TRBD1 (6 bases). From germline, CDR1 is MGHRA and CDR2 YSYEKL. Trimming stripped 0 bases from V and 3 bases from J, with 12 bases between. The CDR3 is 15 residues long. CDR3 sequence (DNA): TGCGCCAGCAGCCAAGAGACAGGATGGTACTACGAGCAGTACTTC. It yields the protein CASSQETGWYYEQYF.